The clone carrying this T cell receptor (beta chain) has only a few counts. Its specificity is not known. The sample is drawn from a study of T cells after yellow fever vaccination. Study-wide findings and caveats: Reappearance after the booster was seen for most primary-vaccination clones, at 95% to 97% CD4 and around 88% CD8. Some clonotypes, a small share, were shared between CD4 and CD8 compartments.

The CDR3 is 13 residues long. V lost 3 bases and J lost 2, with 7 bases in between. Germline V gene lookup returns CDR1 SGHTA and CDR2 FQGNSA. TCRdb reprocessed the 5' RACE reads via MiXCR and lists one record per CDR3 protein. The top ten clones hold around 17% of a sample with some 420,000 distinct CDR3 sequences, around 20% of them seen once. This receptor was taken from a man aged 18-30 years who received the YFV17D yellow fever vaccine. This chain connects TRBV7-2 to TRBJ2-5; unclear D gene. Material: PBMCs, obtained before the yellow fever booster vaccination. In nucleotides, the CDR3 is TGTGCCAGCAGCTTCACTTTGCAAGAGACCCAGTACTTC. Its protein product is CASSFTLQETQYF.